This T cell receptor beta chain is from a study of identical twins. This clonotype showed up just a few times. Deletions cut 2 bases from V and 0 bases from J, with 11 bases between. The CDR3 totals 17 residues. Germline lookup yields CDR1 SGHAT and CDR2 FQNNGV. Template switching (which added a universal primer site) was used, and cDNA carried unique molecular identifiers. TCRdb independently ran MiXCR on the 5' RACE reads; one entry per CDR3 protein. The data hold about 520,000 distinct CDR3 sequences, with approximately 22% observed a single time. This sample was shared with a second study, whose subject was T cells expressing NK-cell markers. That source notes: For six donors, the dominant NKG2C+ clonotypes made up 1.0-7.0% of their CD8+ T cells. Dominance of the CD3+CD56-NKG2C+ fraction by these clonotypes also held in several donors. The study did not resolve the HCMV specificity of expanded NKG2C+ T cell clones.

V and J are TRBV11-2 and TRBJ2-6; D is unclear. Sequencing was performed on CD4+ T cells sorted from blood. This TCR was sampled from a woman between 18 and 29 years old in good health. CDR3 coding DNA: TGTGCCAGCAGCTTAATGGCACCAAGCTCTGGGGCCAACGTCCTGACTTTC. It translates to CASSLMAPSSGANVLTF.